Shown below are 16 T cell receptor beta chains from a single sample sequenced in a study of glioma-infiltrating T cells. TCR alpha and beta CDR3 regions were amplified from RNA using iRepertoire nested multiplex PCR. One entry per CDR3 protein, called by TCRdb with MiXCR from the multiplex PCR reads. Of more than 110,000 distinct CDR3 sequences in the sample, approximately 40% were seen once. The sequencing input was glioma tissue, nonneoplastic brain tissue, or PBMCs (not recorded which). Receptors originate from a human donor with low-grade glioma or glioblastoma, undergoing nonglioma brain surgery, or in good health (not recorded which).

As regards this clonotype: The conserved phenylalanine or tryptophan normally closing the CDR3 is absent here, so this likely arose from a read error. The CDR3 spells CASSPPVDRGTQYL. In nucleotides, the CDR3 is TGTGCCAGCTCACCACCGGTGGACAGGGGTACGCAGTATCTT. V and J are TRBV18 and TRBJ2-3; 9 bases are shared with TRBD1. Germline lookup yields CDR1 KGHSH and CDR2 LQKENI. The CDR3 has 14 amino acids. The trim removed 0 bases at V and 8 bases at J, leaving 3 bases unmatched.

As to this clonotype: One junction end disagrees with the germline gene, perhaps due to a read error. The rearrangement uses TRBV7-9 and TRBJ2-1; no definite D call. The CDR3 has 15 residues. Germline V gene lookup returns CDR1 SEHNR and CDR2 FQNEAQ (reference sequence). This CDR3 is CASSLFFSEYNKQFF. CDR3 nucleotides: TGTGCCAGCAGCTTATTTTTCTCTGAGTACAATAAGCAGTTCTTC.

The V and J genes are TRBV27 and TRBJ2-4; 9 bases map to TRBD1. The V gene's germline CDR1 is MNHEY and CDR2 SMNVEV (reference sequence). V dropped 0 bases and J dropped 10; count of bases not matched to a gene: 10. The CDR3 consists of 16 residues. CDR3 nucleotide sequence: TGTGCCAGCAGTTTATCCGGGACAGGGATAATGGATATTCAGTACTTC. Its translation is CASSLSGTGIMDIQYF.

This chain uses TRBV6-2 or TRBV6-3 with TRBJ2-5; the D is unclear. The V end lost 0 bases, the J end lost 2 bases, and 4 bases lay between the germline ends. The CDR3 is 13 amino acids. Germline values: CDR1 MNHEY, CDR2 SVGEGT. The CDR3 bases are TGTGCCAGCAGTTACTCGGAGCAAGAGACCCAGTACTTC. Translated: CASSYSEQETQYF.

The V call is TRBV11-2, the J call TRBJ2-3, with D unresolved. This CDR3 has 14 amino acids. CDR1 and CDR2 (germline): SGHAT, FQNNGV. Trimming removed 1 base at V and 9 bases at J, with 14 bases between. The CDR3 region is CASSLAHKPRTQYF. DNA of the CDR3: TGTGCCAGCAGCTTAGCCCATAAGCCCAGAACGCAGTATTTT.

J is TRBJ2-3 and V is TRBV4-1; 11 bases align to TRBD2. The CDR3 covers 15 residues. The germline V gene has CDR1 MGHRA and CDR2 YSYEKL. Unmatched junction bases numbered 6, after V lost 3 bases and J lost 7 bases. CDR3 sequence (DNA): TGCGCCAGCAGCCACCTCGGGACTAGCGGCAATACGCAGTATTTT. It specifies CASSHLGTSGNTQYF.

A remark on this clonotype: A read error may be the cause here, since a much bigger clone is one base away. This rearrangement joins TRBV28 to TRBJ2-3; D remains unclear. V was cut by 4 bases and J by 0 bases, with 11 bases left in between. The CDR3 is 15 amino acids. The germline V gene has CDR1 MDHEN and CDR2 SYDVKM. Here the CDR3 DNA reads TGTGCCAGCAGTTGCTCGGCGGAAAGCACAGATACGCAGTATTTT. Protein sequence: CASSCSAESTDTQYF.

This clonotype was found a few times. J is TRBJ2-3 and V is TRBV18, with D possibly TRBD2 on 6 matching bases. This CDR3 contains 15 residues. Germline CDR1 is KGHSH and CDR2 is LQKENI. With 6 bases removed from V and 2 bases from J, the gap between germline ends came to 15 bases. The CDR3 sequence is CASSRDSTFTDTQYF. The CDR3 coding sequence is TGTGCCAGCTCTCGGGACTCGACCTTCACAGATACGCAGTATTTT.

V usage is TRBV20-1 and J usage is TRBJ2-7, with 9 bases fitting TRBD2. This CDR3 has 16 amino acids. CDR1 DFQATT and CDR2 SNEGSKA come from the germline V gene (reference sequence). The trim removed 1 base at V and 6 bases at J, leaving 13 bases unmatched. The CDR3 here is CSARVRATSGSGEQYF. For the CDR3, the DNA is TGCAGTGCTAGAGTTAGGGCTACTAGCGGGTCTGGCGAGCAGTACTTC.

A few counts support this clonotype. The chain couples TRBV6-1 to TRBJ2-7; 10 positions agree with TRBD1. Germline CDR1 MNHNS, CDR2 SASEGT. V lost 5 bases and J lost 2; bases outside the gene matches: 6. This CDR3 region has 15 residues. The CDR3 loop reads CASSPEDRGTYEQYF. In DNA, the CDR3 is TGTGCCAGCAGTCCCGAGGACAGGGGGACCTACGAGCAGTACTTC.

This clonotype was seen repeatedly, ten times or more. The rearrangement uses TRBV6-1 and TRBJ2-7; tentatively, D is TRBD1 (6 bases). With 5 bases removed from V and 2 bases from J, the gap between germline ends came to 16 bases. The germline gives CDR1 MNHNS, CDR2 SASEGT. This CDR3 has 15 residues. The CDR3 DNA reads TGTGCCAGCAGTCTCAGGGCAGGGGTGCCCTACGAGCAGTACTTC. This gives the protein CASSLRAGVPYEQYF.

V and J are TRBV5-6 and TRBJ1-6; the D is unclear. The length of the CDR3 is 14 residues. Germline V gene sequence: CDR1 SGHDT, CDR2 YYEEEE. The V and J ends lost 2 bases and 7 bases respectively, with 10 bases between them. The CDR3 reads CASSLRSGNSPLHF. The CDR3 region has the DNA TGTGCCAGCAGCTTACGGTCGGGAAATTCACCCCTCCACTTT.

This clonotype is medium-sized in the sample. V and J are TRBV6-6 and TRBJ2-3; TRBD2 might be the D (5 bases). V was trimmed by 0 bases and J by 6 bases, leaving 10 bases between them. There are 14 residues in the CDR3. Germline CDR1 and CDR2: MNHNY and SVGAGI (reference sequence). Here the CDR3 reads CASSYSRTPDTQYF. Here the CDR3 DNA reads TGTGCCAGCAGTTACTCGAGGACTCCGGATACGCAGTATTTT.

This clonotype has more than one count but fewer than ten. The CDR3 region has the DNA TGCGCCAGCAGCCATGGGCGAGGGACTTCCGGGGAGCTGTTTTTT. This gives the protein CASSHGRGTSGELFF. The rearrangement links TRBV4-3 to TRBJ2-2; perhaps TRBD2 as D (6 bases). The CDR3 totals 15 residues. The V end lost 3 bases, the J end lost 6 bases, and 14 bases lay between the germline ends. The germline CDR1 and CDR2 sequences are LGHNA and YSLEER.

V is TRBV20-1 and J is TRBJ2-1; D is unclear. This CDR3 is built from 14 residues. Germline CDR1 reads DFQATT; CDR2 reads SNEGSKA (reference sequence). V was clipped by 0 bases and J by 5 bases, with 11 bases between them. Written as DNA, the CDR3 is TGCAGTGCTAGAGAAAGCAGTGCGGACAATGAGCAGTTCTTC. Amino acid sequence: CSARESSADNEQFF.

This clonotype has a handful of counts. This chain uses TRBV27 with TRBJ2-7, with D perhaps TRBD1 or TRBD2 (6 bases each). The germline V and J ends were trimmed by 5 bases and 4 bases, with 12 bases remaining between them. From germline, CDR1 is MNHEY and CDR2 SMNVEV (reference sequence). The CDR3 is 13 amino acids. CDR3 protein: CASSTRGLYEQYF. In nucleotides, the CDR3 is TGTGCCAGCAGTACTCGGGGGCTGTACGAGCAGTACTTC.